Below, one T cell receptor (beta chain) is given with its context. This record comes from a study of blood T cell repertoires in COVID-19. Turning to the study itself: T cells, B-cell-depleted T cells, or PBMCs provided the cDNA or gDNA that served as material.

CDR1 SGHAT and CDR2 FQNNGV come from the germline V gene. Deletions cut 1 base from V and 11 bases from J, with 14 bases between. This CDR3 has 13 residues. Per the study methods: Cell counts per sample came from amplifying reference gene primers. The protocol was immunoSEQ multiplex PCR, while the TCRdb copy is restricted to in-frame clones and leaves out a portion. The D gene and trimming were derived from the DNA, and the V and J assignments and clone size from that table. The sample consists of about 270,000 clones, about 90% of them appearing once. It was during active infection that Seattle patients were enrolled and then longitudinally followed.

The TCR comes from a woman in her thirties with COVID-19, enrolled during active disease. The sequencing input was peripheral blood. The gene calls are TRBV11-2 and TRBJ1-1; no firm D call. The CDR3 DNA reads as TGTGCCAGCAGCTTAGCCCCGACTTGGGAGGCTTTCTTT. Residues: CASSLAPTWEAFF. Full variable domain (remainder filled in from reference TRBV11-2 and TRBJ1-1): EAGVAQSPRYKIIEKRQSVAFWCNPISGHATLYWYQQILGQGPKLLIQFQNNGVVDDSQLPKDRFSAERLKGVDSTLKIQPAKLEDSAVYLCASSLAPTWEAFFGQGTRLTVV.